This is a list of T cell receptor beta chains from one sample in a study of Ad26.COV2.S vaccination and SARS-CoV-2 variants. Profiled with immunoSEQ multiplex PCR; TCRdb holds only in-frame clones, not every one. This repertoire shows about 220,000 clones, over 75% found once; its top ten account for about 11%. Sequenced here: peripheral blood, sampled in a trial of Ad26.COV2.S vaccine versus placebo. The receptors originated from a person between 18 and 60 years old who received the Ad26.COV2.S COVID-19 vaccine or a placebo. Both conserved end residues are part of each CDR3.

>TRBJ1-1|TRBV5-1
CASSLGGASNTEAFF
>TRBJ2-1|TRBV11-2
CASSPSGVGGPTNEQFF
>TRBJ2-5|TRBV27
CASSLFPGGRQETQYF
>TRBJ2-7|TRBV4-2
CASSQDSSGRYYSSYEQYF
>TRBJ1-2|TRBV30
CAWSPPTYGALYGYTF
>TRBJ2-7|TRBV7-2
CASNPGGGAGQYF
>TRBJ2-1|TRBV9
CASSGRWTSADLYNEQFF
>TRBJ2-3|TRBV4-2
CASSQDWAVAGGRADTQYF
>TRBJ2-2|TRBV19
CASSGGQGRTGELFF
>TRBJ2-3|TRBV10-3
CAIKDSTDTQYF
>TRBJ2-2|TRBV6-5
CASSPSLSVTGELFF
>TRBJ2-5|TRBV9
CASSPSSAGGGVETQYF
>TRBJ2-2|TRBV5-4
CASSLTGHENTGELFF
>TRBJ2-3|TRBV9
CASSVGHGDGTQYF
>TRBJ2-7|TRBV19
CASIGDLYEQYF
>TRBJ2-2|TRBV6-4
CASSDGDRGAGELFF
>TRBJ2-1|TRBV4-3
CASSQEGQQYNEQFF
>TRBJ1-1|TRBV5-4
CASSFSPGQGLANTEAFF
>TRBJ1-2|TRBV6-1
CASSEGVTGYGYTF
>TRBJ2-1|TRBV30
CAWSQTGSSYNEQFF
>TRBJ2-7|TRBV7-2
CASSSQGYPWEQYF
>TRBJ1-2|TRBV19
CASSREQGRNYGYTF
>TRBJ2-6|TRBV30
CAWSHGQGESSGANVLTF
>TRBJ2-5|TRBV10-3
CAIRGDLVNEETQYF
>TRBJ1-5|TRBV28
CASSLAGGNQPQHF
>TRBJ1-6|TRBV10-3
CAISVDSASPLHF
>TRBJ1-1|TRBV29-1
CSVVSGAMNTEAFF
>TRBJ2-3|TRBV12-3/TRBV12-4
CASAHSTDTQYF
>TRBJ2-5|TRBV6-6
CASSYSGLRAETQYF
>TRBJ2-3|TRBV15
CATSRAGVPDTQYF
>TRBJ2-7|TRBV28
CAAEGEVHEQYF
>TRBJ2-2|TRBV7-2
CASSLSGTANTGELFF
>TRBJ2-1|TRBV6-4
CASSDSWRGDNEQFF
>TRBJ2-7|TRBV15
CATSRAGTLSYEQYF
>TRBJ1-2|TRBV9
CASSSREDFSYGYTF
>TRBJ2-2|TRBV3-1/TRBV3-2
CASSHGPGELFF
>TRBJ1-1|TRBV11-3
CASSLAGTGTEAFF
>TRBJ1-3|TRBV3-1/TRBV3-2
CASSQDLRGSSTIYF
>TRBJ1-2|TRBV5-6
CASSRGVGYGYTF
>TRBJ1-2|TRBV3-1/TRBV3-2
CASSQDITGGGYTF